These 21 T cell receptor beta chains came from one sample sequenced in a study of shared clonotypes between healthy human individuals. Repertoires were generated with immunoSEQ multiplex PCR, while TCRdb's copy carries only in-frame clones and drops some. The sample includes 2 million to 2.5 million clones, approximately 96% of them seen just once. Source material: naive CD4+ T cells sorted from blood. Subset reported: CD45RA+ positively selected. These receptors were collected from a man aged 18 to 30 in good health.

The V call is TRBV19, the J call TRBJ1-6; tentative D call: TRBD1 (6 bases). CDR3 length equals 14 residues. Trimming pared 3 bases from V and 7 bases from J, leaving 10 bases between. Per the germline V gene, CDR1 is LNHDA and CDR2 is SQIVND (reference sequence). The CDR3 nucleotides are TGTGCCAGTAGTATCACAGGGATGAATTCACCCCTCCACTTT. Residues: CASSITGMNSPLHF.

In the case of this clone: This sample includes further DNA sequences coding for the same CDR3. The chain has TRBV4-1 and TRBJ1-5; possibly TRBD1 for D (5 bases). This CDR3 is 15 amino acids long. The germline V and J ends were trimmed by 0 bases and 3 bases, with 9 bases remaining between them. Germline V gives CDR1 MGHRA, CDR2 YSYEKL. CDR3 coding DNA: TGCGCCAGCAGCCAAGATCGGGGCTACAATCAGCCCCAGCATTTT. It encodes CASSQDRGYNQPQHF.

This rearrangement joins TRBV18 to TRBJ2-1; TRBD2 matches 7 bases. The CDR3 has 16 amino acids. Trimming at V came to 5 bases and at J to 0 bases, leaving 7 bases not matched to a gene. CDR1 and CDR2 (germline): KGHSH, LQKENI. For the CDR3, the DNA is TGTGCCAGCTCATCTGGGAGGGATCCCTCCTACAATGAGCAGTTCTTC. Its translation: CASSSGRDPSYNEQFF.

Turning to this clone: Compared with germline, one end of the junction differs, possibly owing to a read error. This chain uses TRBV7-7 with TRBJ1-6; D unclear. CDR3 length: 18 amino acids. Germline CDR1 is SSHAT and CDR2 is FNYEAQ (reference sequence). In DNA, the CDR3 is TGTGCTAGCAGCCCCCCGGGTGATAGGTATCGGTATAATTCACCCCTCCACTTT. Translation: CASSPPGDRYRYNSPLHF.

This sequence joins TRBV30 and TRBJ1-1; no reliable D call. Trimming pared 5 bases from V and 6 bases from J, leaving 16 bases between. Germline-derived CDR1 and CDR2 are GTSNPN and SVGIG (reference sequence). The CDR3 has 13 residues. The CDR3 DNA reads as TGTGCCTGGGAGGCGGGTCGAGGTGCTGAAGCTTTCTTT. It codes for CAWEAGRGAEAFF. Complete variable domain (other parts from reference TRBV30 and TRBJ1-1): SQTIHQWPATLVQPVGSPLSLECTVEGTSNPNLYWYRQAAGRGLQLLFYSVGIGQISSEVPQNLSASRPQDRQFILSSKKLLLSDSGFYLCAWEAGRGAEAFFGQGTRLTVV.

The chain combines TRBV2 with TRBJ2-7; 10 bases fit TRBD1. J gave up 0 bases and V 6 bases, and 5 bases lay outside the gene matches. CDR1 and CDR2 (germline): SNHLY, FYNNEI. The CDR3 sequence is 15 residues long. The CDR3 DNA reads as TGTGCCAGCAGATTTGGACAGGGGGACTCCTACGAGCAGTACTTC. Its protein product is CASRFGQGDSYEQYF.

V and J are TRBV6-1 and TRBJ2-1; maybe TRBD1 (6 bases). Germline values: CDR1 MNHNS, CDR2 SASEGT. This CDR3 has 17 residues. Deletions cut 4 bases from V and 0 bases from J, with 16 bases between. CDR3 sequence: CASSGGTGKSSYNEQFF. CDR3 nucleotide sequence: TGTGCCAGCAGTGGGGGCACAGGGAAGAGCTCCTACAATGAGCAGTTCTTC.

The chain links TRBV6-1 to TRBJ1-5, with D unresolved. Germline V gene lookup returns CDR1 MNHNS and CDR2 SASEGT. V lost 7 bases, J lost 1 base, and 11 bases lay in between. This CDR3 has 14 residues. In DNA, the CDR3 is TGTGCCAGCACTTTGGGATTGAGCAATCAGCCCCAGCATTTT. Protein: CASTLGLSNQPQHF.

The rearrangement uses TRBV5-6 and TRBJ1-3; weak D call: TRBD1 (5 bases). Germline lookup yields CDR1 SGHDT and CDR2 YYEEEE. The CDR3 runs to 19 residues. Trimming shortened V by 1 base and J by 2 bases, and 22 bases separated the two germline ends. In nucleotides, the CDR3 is TGTGCCAGCAGCTTGTTTAAATCGTCCCCCCGGGGCCCTGGAAACACCATATATTTT. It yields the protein CASSLFKSSPRGPGNTIYF.

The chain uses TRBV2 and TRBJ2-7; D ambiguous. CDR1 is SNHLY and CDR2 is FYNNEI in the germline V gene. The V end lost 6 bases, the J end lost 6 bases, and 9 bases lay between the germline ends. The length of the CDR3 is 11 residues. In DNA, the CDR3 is TGTGCCAGCAGGGGCTGGGCCGAGCAGTACTTC. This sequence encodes CASRGWAEQYF.

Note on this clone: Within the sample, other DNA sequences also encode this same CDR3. The CDR3 coding sequence is TGCGCCAGCAGCCCCGGTGGGGGGAACACTGAAGCTTTCTTT. This encodes CASSPGGGNTEAFF. The gene calls are TRBV5-1 and TRBJ1-1; a possible D gene is TRBD1 (5 bases). V lost 4 bases and J lost 1, with 11 bases in between. The CDR3 runs to 14 residues. CDR1 is SGHRS and CDR2 is YFSETQ in the germline V gene. The full variable domain, rest sourced from reference TRBV5-1 and TRBJ1-1, is KAGVTQTPRYLIKTRGQQVTLSCSPISGHRSVSWYQQTPGQGLQFLFEYFSETQRNKGNFPGRFSGRQFSNSRSEMNVSTLELGDSALYLCASSPGGGNTEAFFGQGTRLTVV.

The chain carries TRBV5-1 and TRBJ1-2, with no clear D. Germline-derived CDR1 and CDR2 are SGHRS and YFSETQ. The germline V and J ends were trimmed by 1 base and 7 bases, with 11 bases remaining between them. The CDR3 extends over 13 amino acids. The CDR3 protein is CASSLMSNGGYTF. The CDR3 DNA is TGCGCCAGCAGCTTGATGTCGAACGGTGGCTACACCTTC.

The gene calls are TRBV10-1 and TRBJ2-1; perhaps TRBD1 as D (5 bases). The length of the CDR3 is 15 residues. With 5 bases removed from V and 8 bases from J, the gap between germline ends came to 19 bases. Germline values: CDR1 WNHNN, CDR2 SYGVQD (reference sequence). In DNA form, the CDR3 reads TGCGCCAGCAGTTCCGGACACCCCCCTGGTGATGAGCAGTTCTTC. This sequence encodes CASSSGHPPGDEQFF.

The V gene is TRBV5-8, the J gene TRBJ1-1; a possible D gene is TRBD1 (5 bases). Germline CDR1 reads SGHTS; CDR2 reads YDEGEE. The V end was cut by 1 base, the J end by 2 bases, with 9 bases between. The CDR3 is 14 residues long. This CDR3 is CASSLLRGNTEAFF. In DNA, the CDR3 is TGTGCCAGCAGCTTGTTGAGGGGTAACACTGAAGCTTTCTTT.

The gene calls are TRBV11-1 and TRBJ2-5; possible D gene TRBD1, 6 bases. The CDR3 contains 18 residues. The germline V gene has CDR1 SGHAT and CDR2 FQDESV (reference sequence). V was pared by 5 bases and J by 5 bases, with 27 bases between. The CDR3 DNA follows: TGTGCCAGCAGCCTAGTAACTAGGACAGCCCCGTATCGGGAGACCCAGTACTTC. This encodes CASSLVTRTAPYRETQYF.

CDR3 protein: CASSTDRGRSPLHF. For the CDR3, the DNA is TGTGCCAGCAGTACGGACAGGGGTAGATCACCCCTCCACTTT. The rearrangement joins TRBV27 to TRBJ1-6, with 9 bases aligning to TRBD1. J was trimmed by 10 bases and V by 5 bases; bases with no gene match: 6. The CDR3 is made up of 14 amino acids. CDR1 is MNHEY, CDR2 SMNVEV, per germline (reference sequence).

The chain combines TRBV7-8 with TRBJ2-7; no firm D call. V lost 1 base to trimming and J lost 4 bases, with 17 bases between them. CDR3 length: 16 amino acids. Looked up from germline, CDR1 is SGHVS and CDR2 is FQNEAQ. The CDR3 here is CASSLVGPGLGYEQYF. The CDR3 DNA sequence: TGTGCCAGCAGCTTAGTCGGTCCCGGCCTTGGATACGAGCAGTACTTC.

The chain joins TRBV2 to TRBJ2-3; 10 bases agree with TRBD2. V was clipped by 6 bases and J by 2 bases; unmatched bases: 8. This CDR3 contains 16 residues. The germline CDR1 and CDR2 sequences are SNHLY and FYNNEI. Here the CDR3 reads CASRKLTSGDTDTQYF. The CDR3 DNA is TGTGCCAGCAGAAAACTAACTAGCGGGGACACAGATACGCAGTATTTT.

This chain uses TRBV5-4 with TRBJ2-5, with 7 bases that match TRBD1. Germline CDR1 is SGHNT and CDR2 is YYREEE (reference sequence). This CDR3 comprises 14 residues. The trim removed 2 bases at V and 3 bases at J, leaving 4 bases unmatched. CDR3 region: CASSFTGVKETQYF. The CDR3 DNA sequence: TGTGCCAGCAGCTTTACAGGGGTGAAAGAGACCCAGTACTTC.

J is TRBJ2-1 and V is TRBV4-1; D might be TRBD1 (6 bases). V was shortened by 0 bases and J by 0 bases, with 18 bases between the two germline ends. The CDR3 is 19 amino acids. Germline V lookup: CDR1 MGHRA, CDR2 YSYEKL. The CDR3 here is CASSQEVWGLASSYNEQFF. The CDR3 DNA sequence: TGCGCCAGCAGCCAAGAAGTATGGGGGCTTGCCTCCTCCTACAATGAGCAGTTCTTC.

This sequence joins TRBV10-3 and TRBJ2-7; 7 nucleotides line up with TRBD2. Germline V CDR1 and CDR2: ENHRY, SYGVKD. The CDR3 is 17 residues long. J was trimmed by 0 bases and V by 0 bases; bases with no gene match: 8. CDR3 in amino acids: CAISESFWEGSSYEQYF. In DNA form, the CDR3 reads TGTGCCATCAGTGAGTCGTTCTGGGAGGGAAGCTCCTACGAGCAGTACTTC.